The sequence of this T cell receptor (beta chain) was determined in a study of T-cell memory formation after mild COVID-19 (TCRdb year 2021). For the study in its entirety: Most TCR sequence clusters were specific to one of the two donors. Longitudinal TCRalpha and TCRbeta repertoire sequencing tracked T-cell clones expanding and contracting after mild COVID-19 in two donors. The cohort was made up of two young adult volunteers, one female and one male, who were previously healthy. On the study overall, not on this receptor specifically: Contracting CD4+ clones appeared mostly in the CM and EM memory subsets, whereas CD8+ clones were enriched in EMRA. Clones contracting from day 15 to 85 had balanced CD4/CD8 phenotypes, while a second wave expanding from day 15 to 37 was biased towards CD4+. Only two mild cases were covered by the study, and larger cohorts that include severe cases with pre-infection samples were considered necessary. Whether the second-wave clones peaking on day 37 were SARS-CoV-2 specific was not confirmed. Some responding clones were found in pre-infection memory, which suggests that pre-existing cross-reactive memory T cells took part in the SARS-CoV-2 response.

Ficoll-Paque density gradient centrifugation was used to isolate PBMCs. According to the germline V gene, CDR1 reads SGHTA and CDR2 reads FQGNSA. From its cysteine to its phenylalanine, the CDR3 spans 15 amino acids. Only the CDR3 portion is preserved as DNA: 45 bases, with reading frame beginning at the first base. V is clipped by 1 base and J by 7 bases, and the sequence between their germline boundaries is 11 bases long. TCRdb shows the sequencer as Illumina NovaSeq 6000. Using 5'RACE with constant-segment primers, TCRalpha and TCRbeta cDNA libraries were constructed, with sample barcodes and unique molecular identifiers added in the process. RNA was extracted from every sample with Trizol reagent. Amplification of the libraries took two PCR steps, and the second step added a second sample barcode plus Illumina TruSeq adapters. Libraries were sequenced on an Illumina NovaSeq with 2 x 150 bp paired-end reads. The study's processing was this. The reads were demultiplexed and collapsed into UMI-guided consensus sequences using migec v1.2.7. With mixcr v2.1.11, UMI consensuses were aligned to TRA and TRB V and J templates and assembled into clonotypes. Expanded or contracted clonotypes were those called significant by both edgeR and NoisET, with noise models trained on biological replicates. For edgeR calls, a false discovery rate-adjusted p below 0.01 and a log2 fold-change threshold of 1 were applied. As an exploratory analysis of dynamics, max-normalized trajectories of the 1000 most abundant clonotypes were examined with PCA combined with hierarchical clustering. Separately sequenced CD4+ and CD8+ repertoires were used to assign the CD4 or CD8 phenotype of responding clones. In TCRdb, the public reads were trimmed at Q25 with fastp and aligned with MiXCR, with productive beta chains retained. Here each entry gathers all rows of one CDR3 protein and keeps the most common genes and DNA. The V and J calls shown here were made by TCRdb, not taken from the authors' results. This sample lists 35,000 to 50,000 distinct CDR3 sequences; roughly 9.8% were detected once. The top ten clones comprise about an eighth of the sample.

There are a few counts of this clonotype. The antigen this receptor binds is unknown. Per-base qualities were not stored, and no clone one base away is much larger. Sequencing was performed on PBMCs or a T cell subset sorted from them (not recorded which). The rearranged segments are TRBV7-2 and TRBJ1-6; TRBD1 is a weak D gene call, 5 bases matching. This clonotype was obtained from an adult woman who had mild COVID-19 (a few samples of this study predate the infection). The sample titles of this study are shuffled in the database, so cell type and time point are left out; the donor was told from shared clones. The DNA is TGTGCCAGCAGCTTAGAAGGGGCTAGGAATTCACCCCTCCACTTT. This gives the protein CASSLEGARNSPLHF.